A single sample is the source of the 7 T cell receptor beta chains below, sequenced in a study of T-cell memory formation after mild COVID-19. TCRdb reprocessed the 5' RACE reads via MiXCR and lists one record per CDR3 protein. The sample has 250,000 to 300,000 distinct CDR3 sequences, 15% to 20% seen once. Sequencing used PBMCs or a T cell subset sorted from them (not recorded which). These receptors all stem from a man aged 18 to 30 who had mild COVID-19 (a few samples of this study predate the infection). Cell type and time point are not known.

The table lists this clonotype with a few counts. The chain has TRBV7-9 and TRBJ2-2; D may be TRBD2 (5 bases). The CDR3 spans 12 residues. V was clipped by 6 bases and J by 7 bases, with 9 bases between them. Germline loops: CDR1 SEHNR, CDR2 FQNEAQ (reference sequence). The CDR3 coding sequence is TGTGCCAGCAGACCCCGGGACGGGGAGCTGTTTTTT. Its translation is CASRPRDGELFF.

Here the CDR3 reads CASSPASSTDTQYF. DNA for the CDR3: TGTGCCAGCAGCCCCGCCAGTAGCACAGATACGCAGTATTTT. The chain couples TRBV3-1 to TRBJ2-3, with D hard to call. V was trimmed by 4 bases and J by 0 bases, leaving 8 bases between them. The CDR3 has 14 residues. Germline loops: CDR1 LGHDT, CDR2 YNNKEL (reference sequence).

This clonotype was seen more than once but under ten times. The gene calls are TRBV4-1 and TRBJ2-3; 9 bases line up with TRBD1. CDR3 length: 16 amino acids. Losses at the gene ends were 1 base for V and 3 bases for J; bases not matched to a gene: 5. Germline assignment: CDR1 MGHRA and CDR2 YSYEKL. CDR3 sequence reads: CASSQARDRETDTQYF. CDR3 bases: TGCGCCAGCAGCCAAGCGAGGGACAGGGAGACAGATACGCAGTATTTT.

V and J are TRBV20-1 and TRBJ2-7, with D perhaps assigned TRBD1 or TRBD2 (6 bases each). Germline CDR1 is DFQATT and CDR2 is SNEGSKA (reference sequence). The CDR3 sequence is 12 residues long. V was pared by 7 bases and J by 6 bases, with 16 bases between. The CDR3 loop reads CSGFPGEAEQYF. The DNA for the CDR3 is TGCAGTGGTTTTCCAGGGGAGGCCGAGCAGTACTTC.

J is TRBJ2-6 and V is TRBV7-9, with D perhaps TRBD1 (6 bases). CDR1 and CDR2 (germline): SEHNR, FQNEAQ (reference sequence). This CDR3 has 16 amino acids. Trimming took off 4 bases at V and 4 bases at J, with 14 bases between the two ends. CDR3 residues: CASSSPRGYGANVLTF. DNA of the CDR3: TGTGCCAGCAGCTCCCCTAGGGGGTACGGGGCCAACGTCCTGACTTTC. Full variable domain (rest looked up from reference TRBV7-9 and TRBJ2-6): DTGVSQNPRHKITKRGQNVTFRCDPISEHNRLYWYRQTLGQGPEFLTYFQNEAQLEKSRLLSDRFSAERPKGSFSTLEIQRTEQGDSAMYLCASSSPRGYGANVLTFGAGSRLTVL.

The chain links TRBV6-2 or TRBV6-3 to TRBJ2-5, with 7 bases identical to TRBD1. The germline V gene has CDR1 MNHEY and CDR2 SVGEGT. The ends lost 2 bases at V and 1 base at J; junction bases unmatched: 7. The CDR3 is 16 residues long. The CDR3 DNA reads as TGTGCCAGCAGTTACGGCCCGGGGACAGTCCAAGAGACCCAGTACTTC. Translated: CASSYGPGTVQETQYF.

V and J are TRBV20-1 and TRBJ2-7; unclear D gene. The CDR3 runs 12 residues. The V end was cut by 3 bases, the J end by 1 base, with 7 bases between. Germline assignment: CDR1 DFQATT and CDR2 SNEGSKA (reference sequence). CDR3 sequence (DNA): TGCAGTGCTAGCCAGAGTTCCTACGAGCAGTACTTC. It codes for CSASQSSYEQYF.